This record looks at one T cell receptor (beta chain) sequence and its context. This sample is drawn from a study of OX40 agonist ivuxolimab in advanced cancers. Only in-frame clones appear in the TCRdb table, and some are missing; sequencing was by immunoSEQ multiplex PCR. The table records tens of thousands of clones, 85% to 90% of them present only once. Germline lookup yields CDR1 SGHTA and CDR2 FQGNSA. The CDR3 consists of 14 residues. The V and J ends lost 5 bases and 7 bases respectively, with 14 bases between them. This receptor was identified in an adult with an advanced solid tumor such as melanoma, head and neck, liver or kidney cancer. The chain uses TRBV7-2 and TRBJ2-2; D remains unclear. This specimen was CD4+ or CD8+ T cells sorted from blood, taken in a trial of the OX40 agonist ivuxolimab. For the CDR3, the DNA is TGTGCCAGCAGCCAAACGTTGGCGATCGGGGAGCTGTTTTTT. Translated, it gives CASSQTLAIGELFF.